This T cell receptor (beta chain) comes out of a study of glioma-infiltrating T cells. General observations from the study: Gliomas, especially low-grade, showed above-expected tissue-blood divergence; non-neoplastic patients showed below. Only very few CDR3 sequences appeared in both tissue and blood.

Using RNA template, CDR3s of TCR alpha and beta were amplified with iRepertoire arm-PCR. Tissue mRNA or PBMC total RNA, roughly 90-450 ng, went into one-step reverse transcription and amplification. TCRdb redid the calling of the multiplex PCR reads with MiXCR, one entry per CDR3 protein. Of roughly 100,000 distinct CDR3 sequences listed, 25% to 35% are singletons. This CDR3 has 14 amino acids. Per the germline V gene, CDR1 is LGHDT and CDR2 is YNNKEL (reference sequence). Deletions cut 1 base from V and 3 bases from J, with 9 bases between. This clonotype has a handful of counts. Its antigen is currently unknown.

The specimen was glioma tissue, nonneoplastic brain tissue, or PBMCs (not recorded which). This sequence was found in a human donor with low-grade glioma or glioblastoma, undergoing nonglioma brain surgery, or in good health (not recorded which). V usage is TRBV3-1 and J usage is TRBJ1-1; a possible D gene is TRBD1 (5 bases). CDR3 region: CASSQVGGYTEAFF. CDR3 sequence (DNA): TGTGCCAGCAGCCAAGTGGGGGGGTACACTGAAGCTTTCTTT.